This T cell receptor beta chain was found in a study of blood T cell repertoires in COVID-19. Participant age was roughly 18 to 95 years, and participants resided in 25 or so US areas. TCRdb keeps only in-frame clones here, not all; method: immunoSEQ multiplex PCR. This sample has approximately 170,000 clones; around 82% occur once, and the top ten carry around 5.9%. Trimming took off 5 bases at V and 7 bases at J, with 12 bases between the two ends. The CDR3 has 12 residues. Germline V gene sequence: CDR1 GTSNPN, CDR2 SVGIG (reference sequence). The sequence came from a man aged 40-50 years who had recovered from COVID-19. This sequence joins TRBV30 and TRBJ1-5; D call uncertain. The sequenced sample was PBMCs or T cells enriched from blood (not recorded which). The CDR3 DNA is TGTGCCTGGGGACCCTCCCGGCAGCCCCAGCATTTT. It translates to CAWGPSRQPQHF.